Listed below are T cell receptor beta chains from one sample, sequenced in a study of blood T cell repertoires in COVID-19. Libraries were prepared by immunoSEQ multiplex PCR; TCRdb keeps only in-frame clonotypes and omits some of them. The sample lists almost 500,000 clones, 88% occurring once. The sequenced material came from PBMCs or T cells enriched from blood (not recorded which). These receptors all stem from a woman aged 55 to 70 who had recovered from COVID-19. The CDR3 runs from the conserved cysteine through the conserved F or W. Each record gives: D gene, J gene, V gene, clone size, CDR3 protein, CDR3 DNA. A D gene is named only where the DNA matches it firmly. The size of a clone is reported for some rows only, either as once, few or many, or as a class for expanded clones.

D: -; J: TRBJ1-3; V: TRBV19; size: -; CDR3: CASRALSGNTIYF; DNA: TGTGCCAGTAGGGCCCTCTCTGGAAACACCATATATTTT
D: -; J: TRBJ1-2; V: TRBV2; size: -; CDR3: CASIAEEGRGGYTF; DNA: TGTGCCAGCATTGCTGAAGAGGGCAGGGGTGGCTACACCTTC
D: -; J: TRBJ1-5; V: TRBV2; size: few; CDR3: CASKAPNQPQHF; DNA: TGTGCCAGCAAAGCTCCCAATCAGCCCCAGCATTTT
D: -; J: TRBJ2-1; V: TRBV19; size: -; CDR3: CASSKDRFSYNEQFF; DNA: TGTGCCAGTAGTAAAGACAGATTTTCCTACAATGAGCAGTTCTTC
D: TRBD1; J: TRBJ1-6; V: TRBV4-1; size: -; CDR3: CASGDRDSPLHF; DNA: TGCGCCAGCGGGGACAGGGATTCACCCCTCCACTTT
D: TRBD1; J: TRBJ2-2; V: TRBV4-2; size: once; CDR3: CASSQDRGRTGELFF; DNA: TGTGCCAGCAGCCAAGACAGGGGGCGCACCGGGGAGCTGTTTTTT
D: -; J: TRBJ2-2; V: TRBV2; size: -; CDR3: CASSLRTTNTGELFF; DNA: TGTGCCAGCAGCCTAAGGACAACGAACACCGGGGAGCTGTTTTTT
D: -; J: TRBJ2-1; V: TRBV9; size: -; CDR3: CASSFTPGLLNEQFF; DNA: TGTGCCAGCAGTTTTACCCCGGGACTTCTTAATGAGCAGTTCTTC
D: TRBD1; J: TRBJ2-5; V: TRBV19; size: once; CDR3: CASSGTGVAETQYF; DNA: TGTGCCAGTAGTGGGACAGGGGTAGCAGAGACCCAGTACTTC
D: -; J: TRBJ1-4; V: TRBV5-6; size: -; CDR3: CASSLWVSGEDEKLFF; DNA: TGTGCCAGCAGCTTGTGGGTATCGGGTGAGGATGAAAAACTGTTTTTT
D: -; J: TRBJ2-5; V: TRBV13; size: -; CDR3: CASTYGLQETQYF; DNA: TGTGCCAGCACCTACGGACTCCAAGAGACCCAGTACTTC
D: TRBD1; J: TRBJ1-1; V: TRBV10-3; size: once; CDR3: CAISDRDSNTEAFF; DNA: TGTGCCATCAGTGACCGGGACAGCAACACTGAAGCTTTCTTT
D: TRBD1; J: TRBJ2-2; V: TRBV10-3; size: -; CDR3: CAISGGQGGTGELFF; DNA: TGTGCCATCAGTGGGGGACAGGGTGGAACCGGGGAGCTGTTTTTT
D: -; J: TRBJ1-5; V: TRBV23-1; size: -; CDR3: CASSQIAPRGGRRSNQPQHF; DNA: TGCGCCAGCAGTCAAATAGCCCCTCGTGGGGGCAGACGGAGCAATCAGCCCCAGCATTTT
D: -; J: TRBJ1-1; V: TRBV19; size: -; CDR3: CASSMAGLGTEAFF; DNA: TGTGCCAGTAGTATGGCGGGGCTGGGTACTGAAGCTTTCTTT
D: -; J: TRBJ2-5; V: TRBV6-2/TRBV6-3; size: once; CDR3: CASSYGIESAETQYF; DNA: TGTGCCAGCAGTTACGGTATTGAGTCCGCAGAGACCCAGTACTTC
D: -; J: TRBJ1-1; V: TRBV7-2; size: -; CDR3: CASSLNRVEKAFF; DNA: TGTGCCAGCAGCTTAAACAGGGTGGAAAAAGCTTTCTTT
D: TRBD2; J: TRBJ2-2; V: TRBV6-4; size: -; CDR3: CASSDVAGVVGELFF; DNA: TGTGCCAGCAGTGACGTGGCGGGGGTAGTCGGGGAGCTGTTTTTT
D: TRBD1; J: TRBJ1-2; V: TRBV2; size: -; CDR3: CASRGQGSNYGYTF; DNA: TGTGCCAGCAGGGGACAGGGGAGTAACTATGGCTACACCTTC
D: TRBD1; J: TRBJ1-5; V: TRBV5-1; size: -; CDR3: CASSFDGQGAQPQHF; DNA: TGCGCCAGCAGCTTTGACGGGCAGGGGGCTCAGCCCCAGCATTTT
D: -; J: TRBJ1-6; V: TRBV3-1/TRBV3-2; size: few; CDR3: CASSRTSRGGLHF; DNA: TGTGCCAGCAGCCGAACTTCTCGGGGGGGCCTCCACTTT
D: TRBD1; J: TRBJ2-1; V: TRBV6-5; size: once; CDR3: CASSYRGTGGNNEQFF; DNA: TGTGCCAGCAGTTACCGGGGAACAGGGGGTAACAATGAGCAGTTCTTC
D: TRBD1; J: TRBJ2-1; V: TRBV7-6; size: -; CDR3: CASSLAHPGQGWNNEQFF; DNA: TGTGCCAGCAGCTTAGCCCACCCGGGACAGGGTTGGAACAATGAGCAGTTCTTC
D: -; J: TRBJ1-1; V: TRBV10-3; size: -; CDR3: CAISETIGAENTEAFF; DNA: TGTGCCATCAGTGAGACAATAGGGGCCGAGAACACTGAAGCTTTCTTT
D: -; J: TRBJ1-1; V: TRBV14; size: -; CDR3: CASSQGGTAFF; DNA: TGTGCCAGCAGCCAAGGGGGGACTGCTTTCTTT
D: -; J: TRBJ1-5; V: TRBV7-2; size: -; CDR3: CASSLDRAEPQHF; DNA: TGTGCCAGCAGCTTAGACAGGGCTGAGCCCCAGCATTTT
D: TRBD1; J: TRBJ2-1; V: TRBV24-1; size: once; CDR3: CATSDPRGRYNEQFF; DNA: TGTGCCACCAGTGATCCCAGGGGGCGGTACAATGAGCAGTTCTTC
D: TRBD2; J: TRBJ2-2; V: TRBV25-1; size: -; CDR3: CASSEWSSGATGELFF; DNA: TGTGCCAGCAGTGAATGGTCTAGCGGGGCCACCGGGGAGCTGTTTTTT
D: TRBD1; J: TRBJ1-2; V: TRBV6-5; size: -; CDR3: CASSLTGQPNYGYTF; DNA: TGTGCCAGCAGTTTAACGGGACAGCCTAACTATGGCTACACCTTC
D: -; J: TRBJ1-5; V: TRBV7-9; size: -; CDR3: CASSTSWNQPQHF; DNA: TGTGCCAGCAGCACGAGTTGGAATCAGCCCCAGCATTTT
D: TRBD1; J: TRBJ1-6; V: TRBV27; size: -; CDR3: CASTLGGQNSPLHF; DNA: TGTGCCAGCACTCTGGGGGGACAGAATTCACCCCTCCACTTT
D: -; J: TRBJ2-5; V: TRBV24-1; size: -; CDR3: CATSVQAGDETQYF; DNA: TGTGCCACCAGTGTTCAGGCAGGGGACGAGACCCAGTACTTC
D: -; J: TRBJ1-1; V: TRBV6-5; size: -; CDR3: CASSYTGQNTEAFF; DNA: TGTGCCAGCAGTTATACAGGGCAGAACACTGAAGCTTTCTTT
D: -; J: TRBJ2-5; V: TRBV5-4; size: -; CDR3: CASSGDWEETQYF; DNA: TGTGCCAGCAGCGGGGACTGGGAAGAGACCCAGTACTTC
D: -; J: TRBJ1-1; V: TRBV9; size: -; CDR3: CASSSPGVAEAFF; DNA: TGTGCCAGCAGCTCCCCCGGGGTGGCAGAAGCTTTCTTT
D: -; J: TRBJ1-5; V: TRBV5-1; size: -; CDR3: CASSLEGRGQPQHF; DNA: TGCGCCAGCAGCTTGGAGGGGCGCGGACAGCCCCAGCATTTT
D: -; J: TRBJ2-1; V: TRBV30; size: -; CDR3: CAHGGRGLRNEQFF; DNA: TGTGCCCACGGGGGTAGGGGGCTAAGAAATGAGCAGTTCTTC
D: -; J: TRBJ2-5; V: TRBV3-1/TRBV3-2; size: -; CDR3: CASSQGRTVQETQYF; DNA: TGTGCCAGCAGCCAAGGGCGGACAGTCCAAGAGACCCAGTACTTC
D: -; J: TRBJ2-7; V: TRBV6-5; size: -; CDR3: CASSYKTGDLYF; DNA: TGTGCCAGCAGTTACAAGACAGGAGATCTGTACTTC
D: TRBD1; J: TRBJ1-1; V: TRBV12-3/TRBV12-4; size: -; CDR3: CASTQQGTTEAFF; DNA: TGTGCCAGCACCCAACAGGGGACCACTGAAGCTTTCTTT
D: -; J: TRBJ2-3; V: TRBV11-2; size: -; CDR3: CASSLFVRGDTQYF; DNA: TGTGCCAGCAGCTTATTTGTCCGGGGGGATACGCAGTATTTT
D: -; J: TRBJ2-2; V: TRBV24-1; size: -; CDR3: CATTARVTGELFF; DNA: TGTGCCACCACGGCCAGGGTGACCGGGGAGCTGTTTTTT
D: -; J: TRBJ1-2; V: TRBV30; size: -; CDR3: CAWSRGTQYGYTF; DNA: TGTGCCTGGAGCCGGGGGACCCAGTATGGCTACACCTTC
D: -; J: TRBJ1-5; V: TRBV4-1; size: few; CDR3: CASSQDRDQPQHF; DNA: TGCGCCAGCAGCCAAGATCGAGATCAGCCCCAGCATTTT
D: TRBD1; J: TRBJ2-5; V: TRBV14; size: -; CDR3: CASSQGYGTGEGETQYF; DNA: TGTGCCAGCAGCCAAGGTTACGGGACAGGGGAAGGAGAGACCCAGTACTTC
D: -; J: TRBJ1-1; V: TRBV30; size: -; CDR3: CAWSGRVNTEAFF; DNA: TGTGCCTGGAGTGGACGGGTGAACACTGAAGCTTTCTTT
D: -; J: TRBJ2-2; V: TRBV7-7; size: -; CDR3: CASSLAGANTGELFF; DNA: TGTGCCAGCAGCTTAGCTGGGGCCAACACCGGGGAGCTGTTTTTT
D: -; J: TRBJ1-6; V: TRBV30; size: -; CDR3: CAWSLIQGVGAPLHF; DNA: TGTGCCTGGAGCTTGATACAGGGAGTTGGCGCACCCCTCCACTTT
D: TRBD1; J: TRBJ2-1; V: TRBV11-2; size: -; CDR3: CASSLAGTGGYNEQFF; DNA: TGTGCCAGCAGCTTAGCGGGGACAGGGGGCTACAATGAGCAGTTCTTC
D: -; J: TRBJ2-7; V: TRBV24-1; size: -; CDR3: CATSVTVPPTVEQYF; DNA: TGTGCCACCAGTGTCACCGTACCCCCTACGGTGGAGCAGTACTTC
D: -; J: TRBJ2-1; V: TRBV3-1/TRBV3-2; size: -; CDR3: CASSYRGSYNEQFF; DNA: TGTGCCAGCAGCTATCGGGGTTCCTACAATGAGCAGTTCTTC
D: -; J: TRBJ1-3; V: TRBV3-1/TRBV3-2; size: -; CDR3: CASSQDLNSGNTIYF; DNA: TGTGCCAGCAGCCAAGATCTTAACTCTGGAAACACCATATATTTT
D: TRBD1; J: TRBJ1-4; V: TRBV5-6; size: -; CDR3: CASRSDGTATNEKLFF; DNA: TGTGCCAGCAGATCTGATGGGACAGCAACTAATGAAAAACTGTTTTTT
D: -; J: TRBJ1-5; V: TRBV7-2; size: -; CDR3: CASSFFNQPQHF; DNA: TGTGCCAGCAGCTTCTTCAATCAGCCCCAGCATTTT